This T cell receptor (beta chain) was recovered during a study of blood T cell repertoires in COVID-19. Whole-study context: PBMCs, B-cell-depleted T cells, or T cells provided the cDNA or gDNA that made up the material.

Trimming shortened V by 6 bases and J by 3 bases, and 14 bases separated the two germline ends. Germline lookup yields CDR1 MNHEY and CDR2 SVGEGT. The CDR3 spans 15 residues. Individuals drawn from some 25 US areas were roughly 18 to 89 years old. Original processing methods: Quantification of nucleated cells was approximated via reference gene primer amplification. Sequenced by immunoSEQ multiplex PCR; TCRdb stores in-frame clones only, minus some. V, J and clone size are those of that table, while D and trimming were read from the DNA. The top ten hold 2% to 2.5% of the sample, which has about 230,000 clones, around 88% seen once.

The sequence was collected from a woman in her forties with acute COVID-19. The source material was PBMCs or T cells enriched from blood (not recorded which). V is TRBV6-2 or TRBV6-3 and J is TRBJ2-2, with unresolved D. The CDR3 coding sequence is TGTGCCAGCAGCATGGCGGCCACGGACACCGGGGAGCTGTTTTTT. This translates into CASSMAATDTGELFF.